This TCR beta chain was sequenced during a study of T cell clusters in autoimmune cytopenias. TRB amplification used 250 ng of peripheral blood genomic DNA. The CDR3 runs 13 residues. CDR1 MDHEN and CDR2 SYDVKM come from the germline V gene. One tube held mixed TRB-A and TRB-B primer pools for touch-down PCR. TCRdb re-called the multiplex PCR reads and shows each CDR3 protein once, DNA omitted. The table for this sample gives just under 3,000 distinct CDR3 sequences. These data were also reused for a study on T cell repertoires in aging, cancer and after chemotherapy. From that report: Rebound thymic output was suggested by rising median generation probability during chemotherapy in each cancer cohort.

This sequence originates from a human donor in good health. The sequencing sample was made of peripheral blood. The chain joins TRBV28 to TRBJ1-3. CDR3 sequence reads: CASRTSNGNTIYF.